This T cell receptor (beta chain) came from a study of blood T cell repertoires in COVID-19. Sequenced by immunoSEQ multiplex PCR; TCRdb stores in-frame clones only, minus some. The data contain fewer than 450,000 clones, 70% to 90% of them singletons. V gave up 5 bases and J gave up 1 base, with 14 bases separating them. From germline, CDR1 is SGHTA and CDR2 FQGTGA. This CDR3 region has 15 residues. The source of this sequence is a woman between 18 and 30 years old who had recovered from COVID-19. Sequencing was carried out using PBMCs or T cells enriched from blood (not recorded which). The genes are TRBV7-3 and TRBJ1-1; possible D gene TRBD1, 5 bases. The DNA for the CDR3 is TGTGCCAGCAGCCCCCGGGACTCCGGGAACACTGAAGCTTTCTTT. Encoded protein: CASSPRDSGNTEAFF.